Included here is one T cell receptor beta chain sequence, with context. Noted time point: pretreatment peripheral blood. These data originate in a study of PD-L1 blockade in urothelial cancer. The CDR3 covers 12 residues. From germline, CDR1 is GTSNPN and CDR2 SVGIG (reference sequence). V lost 2 bases, J lost 11 bases, and 15 bases lay in between. The protocol was immunoSEQ multiplex PCR, while the TCRdb copy is restricted to in-frame clones and leaves out a portion. The sample shows 50,000 or so clones, 84% of them seen only once. The chain is built from TRBV30 and TRBJ1-2, with D hard to call. This clonotype originated in a middle-aged man with urothelial cancer. The specimen was PBMCs, collected around atezolizumab (anti-PD-L1) treatment. This CDR3 is CAWSNTLALYTF. DNA of the CDR3: TGTGCCTGGAGTAACACTCTAGCCCTGTACACCTTC.